The following is a TCR beta chain sequence with its context. Its antigen is not known. The sample belongs to a study of early T cells in non-severe SARS-CoV-2 infection. Study summary: Whole-blood bulk RNA, unsorted, was sequenced, and chains were unpaired. Broader study findings: In VDJdb matching, anti-spike CD8 responses were favored while private and CD4 specificities went missing.

CDR3 length: 16 amino acids. The J segment lost 6 bases and the V segment lost 1 base, leaving 6 bases of the junction unmatched. Germline V gene sequence: CDR1 MGHRA, CDR2 YSYEKL. In the library, individual cDNA molecules carried attached unique molecular identifiers. Via MiXCR, TCRdb re-called the 5' RACE reads, giving one row per CDR3 protein. The repertoire has about 58,000 distinct CDR3 sequences, around 13% of them found once; the top ten carry 1.2%. This chain connects TRBV4-1 to TRBJ2-1, with 10 bases fitting TRBD2. The sequence was collected from an adult who was a healthcare worker with PCR-confirmed SARS-CoV-2 infection or an uninfected control (not recorded which). The donor label of this sample is uncertain. The sample in question was whole blood, obtained at baseline. The CDR3 loop reads CASSQAGASGGNEQFF. As DNA, the CDR3 is TGCGCCAGCAGCCAAGCCGGGGCTAGCGGGGGCAATGAGCAGTTCTTC.